This T cell receptor beta chain was sequenced for a study of blood T cell repertoires in COVID-19. The CDR3 length is 16 residues. J lost 3 bases, V lost 3 bases, and 5 bases had no gene match. CDR1 is KGHSH and CDR2 is LQKENI in the germline V gene. All enrollees were about 18 to 90 years old and from 24 US areas. Exposed participants encountered a COVID-19 case during the 2 weeks preceding study entry. Generated by immunoSEQ multiplex PCR, the TCRdb table keeps only in-frame clones and is missing some. Of roughly 200,000 clones in the sample, 83% were seen once. The source is a woman aged 45-59 years who had been exposed to COVID-19. This rearrangement joins TRBV18 to TRBJ2-2; 9 positions agree with TRBD2. The specimen was PBMCs or T cells enriched from blood (not recorded which). Written as DNA, the CDR3 is TGTGCCAGCTCACCGATTATAGCGGGGGACACCGGGGAGCTGTTTTTT. It yields the protein CASSPIIAGDTGELFF.